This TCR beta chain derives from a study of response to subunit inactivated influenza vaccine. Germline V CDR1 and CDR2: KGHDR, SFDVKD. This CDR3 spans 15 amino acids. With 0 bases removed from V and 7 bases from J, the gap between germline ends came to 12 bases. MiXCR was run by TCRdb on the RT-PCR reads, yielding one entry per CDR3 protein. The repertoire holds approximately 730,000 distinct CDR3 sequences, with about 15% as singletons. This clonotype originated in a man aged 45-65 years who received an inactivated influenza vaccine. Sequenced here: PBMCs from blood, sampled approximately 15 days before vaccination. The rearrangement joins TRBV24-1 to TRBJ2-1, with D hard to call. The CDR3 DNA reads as TGTGCCACCAGTGATTTGCCCGGAGTGGGGAATGAGCAGTTCTTC. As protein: CATSDLPGVGNEQFF.